One and the same sample provided the 20 T cell receptor beta chains below, sequenced in a study of cytomegalovirus exposure and HLA in healthy donors. Primers for the PCR totalled 60 Vbeta and 13 Jbeta. Here immunoSEQ multiplex PCR was the method, and the copy in TCRdb shows in-frame clones only, minus some. The profile shows under 200,000 clones, 65% to 85% of them singletons. The sequencing sample was made of PBMCs. Receptors originate from a woman between 45 and 60 years old in good health and CMV-seropositive.

A word on this clone: Germline is not matched at one junction end, which may reflect a read error. This chain joins TRBV13 and TRBJ2-6; weak D call: TRBD2 (6 bases). Germline CDR1 is PRHDT and CDR2 is FYEKMQ (reference sequence). The CDR3 is 16 residues long. CDR3 sequence (DNA): TGTGCCAGCAGCTACTATCGGGACTCTGGGGCCAACGGCCTGACTTTC. Amino acids: CASSYYRDSGANGLTF.

The chain employs TRBV9 and TRBJ1-6; D uncertain. Germline V gene sequence: CDR1 SGDLS, CDR2 YYNGEE. This CDR3 is built from 16 residues. Deletions cut 0 bases from V and 5 bases from J, with 12 bases between. The CDR3, as DNA: TGTGCCAGCAGCGTAGAGATTGGAGGAAATAATTCACCCCTCCACTTT. It specifies CASSVEIGGNNSPLHF.

J is TRBJ1-1 and V is TRBV18, with 8 bases aligning to TRBD1. The germline V gene encodes CDR1 KGHSH and CDR2 LQKENI. The CDR3 consists of 14 residues. The V gene end was trimmed by 5 bases and the J gene end by 4 bases; junction bases not matched to a gene: 6. CDR3 protein: CASSDRTGLTEAFF. CDR3 bases: TGTGCCAGCTCAGATCGGACAGGGCTCACTGAAGCTTTCTTT.

The chain joins TRBV5-4 to TRBJ1-1; 7 bases align to TRBD1. The CDR3 contains 17 residues. Germline trimming cut 0 bases from V and 2 bases from J; bases unmatched to any gene: 10. The germline gives CDR1 SGHNT, CDR2 YYREEE (reference sequence). CDR3 in amino acids: CASSLVRGLGPNTEAFF. CDR3 bases: TGTGCCAGCAGCTTGGTGAGGGGGCTGGGGCCCAACACTGAAGCTTTCTTT.

This clone was counted a few times. V gene TRBV5-1 combines with J gene TRBJ2-3; TRBD1 aligns across 7 bases. Germline CDR1 reads SGHRS; CDR2 reads YFSETQ. V trimming: 7 bases; J trimming: 0 bases; junction bases outside the gene matches: 11. There are 16 residues in the CDR3. CDR3 in amino acids: CASSLVQQGSTDTQYF. CDR3 bases: TGCGCCAGCTCCCTCGTGCAACAGGGGAGCACAGATACGCAGTATTTT.

This rearrangement joins TRBV4-3 to TRBJ2-2; TRBD2 matches at 7 bases. Germline CDR1 reads LGHNA; CDR2 reads YSLEER. V lost 4 bases and J lost 0; bases outside the gene matches: 5. This CDR3 comprises 16 residues. CDR3 DNA sequence: TGCGCCAGCAGCCCCACTAGCGCCGCGAACACCGGGGAGCTGTTTTTT. It translates to CASSPTSAANTGELFF.

This chain links TRBV2 with TRBJ2-5; 10 positions agree with TRBD1. The CDR3 consists of 14 residues. Germline V gives CDR1 SNHLY, CDR2 FYNNEI. J lost 2 bases, V lost 7 bases, and 4 bases had no gene match. CDR3 amino acids: CASTPDRGQETQYF. CDR3 bases: TGTGCCAGCACGCCGGACAGGGGGCAAGAGACCCAGTACTTC.

The chain uses TRBV11-2 and TRBJ2-1; maybe TRBD2 (6 bases). The CDR3 is 14 residues long. Per the germline V gene, CDR1 is SGHAT and CDR2 is FQNNGV. The ends were cut back, 1 base at V and 5 bases at J, with 9 bases in the middle. The chain's CDR3 is CASSLAPGDNEQFF. The CDR3 nucleotides are TGTGCCAGCAGCTTAGCCCCGGGGGACAATGAGCAGTTCTTC.

This clone was observed a handful of times. The chain is built from TRBV6-6 and TRBJ1-2; no clear D. CDR1 is MNHNY and CDR2 is SVGAGI in the germline V gene (reference sequence). The CDR3 runs to 14 residues. The V end lost 2 bases, the J end lost 3 bases, and 10 bases lay between the germline ends. The CDR3 reads CASSYPRSDYGYTF. Written as DNA, the CDR3 is TGTGCCAGCAGTTACCCCCGGTCCGACTATGGCTACACCTTC.

CDR3: CASSGRGSSYEQYF. The DNA for the CDR3 is TGTGCCAGCAGTGGGAGGGGTAGCTCCTACGAGCAGTACTTC. V is TRBV6-1 and J is TRBJ2-7, with D possibly TRBD2 on 6 matching bases. Germline V gene data show CDR1 as MNHNS and CDR2 as SASEGT. V was cut by 4 bases and J by 0 bases, with 10 bases left in between. This CDR3 has 14 residues.

The CDR3 loop is CASSARDRGGDQPQHF. The CDR3 DNA is TGTGCCAGTAGCGCCCGGGACAGGGGAGGAGATCAGCCCCAGCATTTT. The V and J genes are TRBV19 and TRBJ1-5, with 10 bases that match TRBD1. This CDR3 contains 16 residues. CDR1 is LNHDA, CDR2 SQIVND, per germline (reference sequence). V shed 6 bases and J 5 bases; nucleotides not matched to a gene: 10.

CDR3 region: CAWSQGFLGYTF. CDR3 nucleotides: TGTGCCTGGAGTCAGGGGTTCCTTGGCTACACCTTC. The V and J genes are TRBV30 and TRBJ1-2, with D possibly being TRBD1 (6 bases). This CDR3 contains 12 residues. Per germline, CDR1 GTSNPN and CDR2 SVGIG (reference sequence). Deletions cut 2 bases from V and 7 bases from J, with 11 bases between.

This sequence joins TRBV11-3 and TRBJ1-1; the match to TRBD1 covers 8 bases. The CDR3 length is 17 residues. The germline V gene has CDR1 SGHNT and CDR2 YENEEA. J gave up 0 bases and V 1 base, and 7 bases lay outside the gene matches. The CDR3: CASSLGGQAGLNTEAFF. DNA for the CDR3: TGTGCCAGCAGCTTAGGGGGACAGGCTGGTTTGAACACTGAAGCTTTCTTT.

In this sample, this clone turned up a few times. The V and J genes are TRBV2 and TRBJ1-2; D not certain. CDR1 and CDR2 (germline): SNHLY, FYNNEI. V lost 7 bases, J lost 6 bases, and 15 bases lay in between. The CDR3 length is 13 residues. Written as DNA, the CDR3 is TGTGCCAGCACCCTCACAGAGTGGAATGGCTACACCTTC. Its translation: CASTLTEWNGYTF.

CDR3 loop: CASSPHRGADEQYF. The CDR3 DNA reads as TGTGCCAGCAGCCCCCACAGGGGTGCCGACGAGCAGTACTTC. This rearrangement joins TRBV7-6 to TRBJ2-7, with 7 bases fitting TRBD1. The length of the CDR3 is 14 residues. V gave up 5 bases and J gave up 5 bases; unmatched junction bases: 9. The germline V gene has CDR1 SGHVS and CDR2 FNYEAQ. Using reference TRBV7-6 and TRBJ2-7 for the parts outside the CDR3, the full variable domain is GAGVSQSPRYKVTKRGQDVALRCDPISGHVSLYWYRQALGQGPEFLTYFNYEAQQDKSGLPNDRFSAERPEGSISTLTIQRTEQRDSAMYRCASSPHRGADEQYFGPGTRLTVT.

The J gene is TRBJ2-7, the V gene TRBV18, with TRBD1 identical over 8 bases. Germline V gene data show CDR1 as KGHSH and CDR2 as LQKENI. The CDR3 sequence is 19 residues long. With 3 bases clipped from V and 6 bases from J, the junction kept 22 bases outside the gene matches. The CDR3 DNA reads TGTGCCAGCTCACCTCCAGCTCTCCGCCGGGACAGGCTCCCCTCCGAGCAGTACTTC. It codes for CASSPPALRRDRLPSEQYF. Together with reference TRBV18 and TRBJ2-7, the CDR3 gives the full variable domain: NAGVMQNPRHLVRRRGQEARLRCSPMKGHSHVYWYRQLPEEGLKFMVYLQKENIIDESGMPKERFSAEFPKEGPSILRIQQVVRGDSAAYFCASSPPALRRDRLPSEQYFGPGTRLTVT.

The chain employs TRBV28 and TRBJ1-2; the D gene is possibly TRBD1 (6 bases). The ends were cut back, 11 bases at V and 4 bases at J, with 17 bases in the middle. Germline values: CDR1 MDHEN, CDR2 SYDVKM. CDR3 length: 13 residues. The CDR3 DNA follows: TGTGCCGTTTATGGGGGCAGAATCTATGGCTACACCTTC. Translating it yields CAVYGGRIYGYTF.

The chain joins TRBV9 to TRBJ2-2; 7 bases are a match to TRBD2. The germline V gene encodes CDR1 SGDLS and CDR2 YYNGEE. CDR3 length equals 15 residues. V was pared by 2 bases and J by 4 bases, with 5 bases of the junction left unmatched. DNA of the CDR3: TGTGCCAGCAGCGTCACTAGCGCGGGCACCGGGGAGCTGTTTTTT. As protein: CASSVTSAGTGELFF.

This clone was seen a handful of times. The chain combines TRBV7-8 with TRBJ2-5, with D possibly being TRBD2 (5 bases). This CDR3 is 14 amino acids long. Trimming removed 1 base at V and 0 bases at J, with 6 bases between. The germline V gene encodes CDR1 SGHVS and CDR2 FQNEAQ. The CDR3 DNA sequence: TGTGCCAGCAGCTTAGGGGAGTACCAAGAGACCCAGTACTTC. This codes for CASSLGEYQETQYF.

The chain joins TRBV9 to TRBJ2-1, with TRBD2 matching 11 bases. From germline, CDR1 is SGDLS and CDR2 YYNGEE. The CDR3 is 15 residues long. V lost 2 bases to trimming and J lost 3 bases; unmatched junction nucleotides: 1. The CDR3 here is CASSVTSGSYNEQFF. The CDR3 DNA reads TGTGCCAGCAGCGTTACTAGCGGGAGCTACAATGAGCAGTTCTTC.